The T cell receptor (beta chain) described here comes from a study of cytotoxic CD8 clonotypes in ibrutinib-treated CLL. Whole-study results and caveats: The clonality rise at ibrutinib response reflected private clonotype expansion. Sustained-remission and progressing patients had unequal sampling times.

The germline V gene encodes CDR1 ENHRY and CDR2 SYGVKD. V was shortened by 6 bases and J by 2 bases, with 7 bases between the two germline ends. The CDR3 extends over 12 amino acids. Roughly 2 micrograms of genomic DNA, which was extracted from cryopreserved PBMCs, served as the material used for the TCR beta libraries. This clone was observed many times. Its antigen is as yet unknown. Depth targeted 1 in 200,000 to 1 in 1 million T cells, averaging about 9.2x coverage per clonotype. Libraries were prepared by immunoSEQ multiplex PCR; TCRdb keeps only in-frame clonotypes and omits some of them. The repertoire holds 45,000 to 55,000 clones, with approximately 50% as singletons.

This sequence was found in a human donor with chronic lymphocytic leukemia. This sequence joins TRBV10-3 and TRBJ1-1; D remains unclear. The sample here was PBMCs, taken after 12 months of ibrutinib treatment. The CDR3 protein is CAIRTQNTEAFF. CDR3 bases: TGTGCCATCAGGACACAAAACACTGAAGCTTTCTTT.